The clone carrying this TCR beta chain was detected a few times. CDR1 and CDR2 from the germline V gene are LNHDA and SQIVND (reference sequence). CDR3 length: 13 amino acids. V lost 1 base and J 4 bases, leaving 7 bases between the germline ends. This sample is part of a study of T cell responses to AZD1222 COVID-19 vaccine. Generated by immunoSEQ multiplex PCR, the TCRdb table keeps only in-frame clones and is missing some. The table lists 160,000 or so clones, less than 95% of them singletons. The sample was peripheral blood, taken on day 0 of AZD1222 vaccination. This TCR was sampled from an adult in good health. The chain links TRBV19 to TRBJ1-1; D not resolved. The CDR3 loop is CASSIVTSTEAFF. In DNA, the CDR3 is TGTGCCAGTAGTATAGTAACGTCCACTGAAGCTTTCTTT.